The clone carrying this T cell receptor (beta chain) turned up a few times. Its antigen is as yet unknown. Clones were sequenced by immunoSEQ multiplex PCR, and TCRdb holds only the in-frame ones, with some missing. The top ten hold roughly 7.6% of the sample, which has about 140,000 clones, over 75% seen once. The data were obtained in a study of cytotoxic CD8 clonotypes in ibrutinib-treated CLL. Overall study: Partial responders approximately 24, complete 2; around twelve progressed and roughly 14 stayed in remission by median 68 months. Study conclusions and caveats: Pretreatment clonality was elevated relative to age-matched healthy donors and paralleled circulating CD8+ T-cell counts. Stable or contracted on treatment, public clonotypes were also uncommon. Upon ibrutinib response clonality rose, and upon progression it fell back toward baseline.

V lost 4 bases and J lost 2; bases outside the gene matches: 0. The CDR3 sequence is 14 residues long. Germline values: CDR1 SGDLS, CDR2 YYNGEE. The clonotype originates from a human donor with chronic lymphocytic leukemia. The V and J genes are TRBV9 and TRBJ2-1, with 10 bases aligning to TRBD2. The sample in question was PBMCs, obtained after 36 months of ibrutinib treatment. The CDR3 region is CASSTSGTYNEQFF. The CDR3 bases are TGTGCCAGCAGCACTAGCGGGACCTACAATGAGCAGTTCTTC.